This passage covers 30 T cell receptor beta chains from one sample sequenced in a study of T cell responses to AZD1222 COVID-19 vaccine (dated by TCRdb to the early 2020s). The library was obtained by the immunoSEQ multiplex PCR assay. In its TCRdb copy, this immuneACCESS table keeps in-frame sequences only and misses some clones. Where compared with another copy, unresolved V genes explain less than half of these, and the others have no known cause. A total of some 130,000 clones appear in this sample, about 80% of them only once. The ten largest make up approximately 4% of the sample. This sample's time point label indicates: baseline before first vaccination. The source material was peripheral blood, sampled on day 0 of AZD1222 vaccination. The receptors here all came from an adult in good health.

In DNA form, the CDR3 reads TGTGCCAGCTCACCCCCCAATCAGCCCCAGCATTTT. Its translation is CASSPPNQPQHF. This chain connects TRBV18 to TRBJ1-5; unclear D gene. The germline gives CDR1 KGHSH, CDR2 LQKENI. Trimming removed 3 bases from V and 3 bases from J, with 3 bases in between. There are 12 residues in the CDR3.

This chain joins TRBV7-2 and TRBJ1-4, with TRBD1 identical over 7 bases. V shed 6 bases, J shed 4 bases, and the junction held 8 bases outside the gene matches. The CDR3 is made up of 15 amino acids. From germline, CDR1 is SGHTA and CDR2 FQGNSA. The CDR3 here is CASSPRDRINEKLFF. The CDR3 DNA is TGTGCCAGCAGTCCCCGGGACAGAATTAATGAAAAACTGTTTTTT.

The V call is TRBV28, the J call TRBJ1-5; TRBD1 agrees at 7 bases. Per the germline V gene, CDR1 is MDHEN and CDR2 is SYDVKM. This CDR3 has 16 amino acids. The J segment lost 3 bases and the V segment lost 4 bases, leaving 9 bases of the junction unmatched. The CDR3 loop is CASSWGRRGNNQPQHF. The CDR3 region has the DNA TGTGCCAGCAGTTGGGGGCGCAGGGGGAACAATCAGCCCCAGCATTTT.

This clone has just one count. Different DNA sequences within this sample yield the same CDR3. The chain uses TRBV18 and TRBJ2-1; D gene unclear. Germline V gene data show CDR1 as KGHSH and CDR2 as LQKENI. The CDR3 extends over 15 amino acids. The germline V and J ends were trimmed by 0 bases and 2 bases, with 8 bases remaining between them. The CDR3 is CASSPPRTTYNEQFF. Here the CDR3 DNA reads TGTGCCAGCTCACCACCCCGCACCACCTACAATGAGCAGTTCTTC.

The CDR3 DNA reads as TGTGCCAGCAGTTCCGGACTACCCTACGAGCAGTACTTC. It yields the protein CASSSGLPYEQYF. The rearrangement links TRBV27 to TRBJ2-7; D is perhaps TRBD2 (6 bases). V gave up 4 bases and J gave up 2 bases, with 9 bases separating them. Germline values: CDR1 MNHEY, CDR2 SMNVEV (reference sequence). The CDR3 has 13 residues.

This clone was observed a few times. V is TRBV18 and J is TRBJ1-1; no clear D. The germline V and J ends were trimmed by 3 bases and 8 bases, with 10 bases remaining between them. The CDR3 totals 12 residues. Germline loops: CDR1 KGHSH, CDR2 LQKENI. The CDR3 loop reads CASSPSLEEAFF. The DNA for the CDR3 is TGTGCCAGCTCACCCTCCCTTGAAGAAGCTTTCTTT.

This CDR3 is CASSRTDMNTEAFF. The DNA of the CDR3 is TGTGCCAGCAGTCGGACAGATATGAACACTGAAGCTTTCTTT. The J gene is TRBJ1-1, the V gene TRBV5-6, with D tentatively TRBD1 (6 bases). Germline values: CDR1 SGHDT, CDR2 YYEEEE. The V end was cut by 5 bases, the J end by 0 bases, with 11 bases between. The CDR3 contains 14 residues.

Written as DNA, the CDR3 is TGTGCCAGCAGTCGATCTACAGGGAACTATGGCTACACCTTC. It specifies CASSRSTGNYGYTF. The chain employs TRBV28 and TRBJ1-2; a weak D match, TRBD1 (6 bases). The CDR3 is made up of 14 amino acids. Germline lookup yields CDR1 MDHEN and CDR2 SYDVKM. V gave up 5 bases and J gave up 2 bases, with 12 bases separating them.

The CDR3 DNA sequence: TGTGCCAGCAGCCCCAAAGGCAGGACAGCCATTAACTATGGCTACACCTTC. Amino acid sequence: CASSPKGRTAINYGYTF. The chain couples TRBV3-1 (or the pseudogene TRBV3-2) to TRBJ1-2; D is perhaps TRBD1 (6 bases). This CDR3 region has 17 residues. Trimming left V 4 bases short and J 1 base short, with 19 bases between. CDR1 and CDR2 from the germline V gene are LGHDT and YNNKEL (reference sequence).

The chain has TRBV3-1 (or the pseudogene TRBV3-2) and TRBJ2-1, with 9 bases lining up with TRBD2. This CDR3 contains 14 residues. CDR1 and CDR2 (germline): LGHDT, YNNKEL (reference sequence). V dropped 7 bases and J dropped 4; count of bases not matched to a gene: 5. The DNA for the CDR3 is TGTGCCAGCACCCCGGGACTAGCTTACAATGAGCAGTTCTTC. This gives the protein CASTPGLAYNEQFF.

The rearrangement uses TRBV2 and TRBJ1-1; unclear D gene. The V and J ends lost 4 bases and 0 bases respectively, with 6 bases between them. The CDR3 totals 13 residues. Germline V lookup: CDR1 SNHLY, CDR2 FYNNEI. The CDR3 sequence: CASSGEMNTEAFF. In DNA form, the CDR3 reads TGTGCCAGCAGTGGCGAAATGAACACTGAAGCTTTCTTT.

This sequence joins TRBV5-1 and TRBJ1-6, with TRBD1 matching 8 bases. The CDR3 consists of 15 residues. The trim removed 3 bases at V and 5 bases at J, leaving 4 bases unmatched. CDR1 and CDR2 from the germline V gene are SGHRS and YFSETQ. The CDR3 here is CASSSRDRNNSPLHF. CDR3 nucleotides: TGCGCCAGCAGCTCCCGGGACAGGAATAATTCACCCCTCCACTTT.

This chain uses TRBV5-1 with TRBJ1-4; D is uncertain. From germline, CDR1 is SGHRS and CDR2 YFSETQ. V gave up 1 base and J gave up 0 bases, with 7 bases separating them. The CDR3 loop spans 15 amino acids. The CDR3 nucleotides are TGCGCCAGCAGCTTGATGGGGACAACTAATGAAAAACTGTTTTTT. Translating gives CASSLMGTTNEKLFF.

The rearrangement uses TRBV7-8 and TRBJ1-4; TRBD1 matches at 7 bases. Germline CDR1 reads SGHVS; CDR2 reads FQNEAQ. The V segment lost 1 base and the J segment 5 bases; nucleotides outside the gene matches: 4. This CDR3 has 15 residues. The chain's CDR3 is CASSLGGTANEKLFF. CDR3 DNA sequence: TGTGCCAGCAGCTTAGGGGGGACAGCAAATGAAAAACTGTTTTTT.

Judged by abundance, this clone is large. The rearrangement joins TRBV6-2 or TRBV6-3 to TRBJ1-1; D is unclear. The length of the CDR3 is 13 residues. Trimming removed 2 bases from V and 1 base from J, with 5 bases in between. The germline CDR1 and CDR2 sequences are MNHEY and SVGEGT. CDR3 sequence reads: CASSYKENTEAFF. The CDR3 nucleotides are TGTGCCAGCAGTTACAAGGAGAACACTGAAGCTTTCTTT.

The chain joins TRBV5-8 to TRBJ1-5; no clear D gene. Trimming removed 0 bases at V and 0 bases at J, with 10 bases between. This CDR3 is 16 amino acids long. CDR1 is SGHTS, CDR2 YDEGEE, per germline. In DNA form, the CDR3 reads TGTGCCAGCAGCTTGGCGGGAGTCAATAGCAATCAGCCCCAGCATTTT. It is translated as CASSLAGVNSNQPQHF.

This chain joins TRBV19 and TRBJ1-1; D is unresolved. V was clipped by 2 bases and J by 1 base, with 5 bases between them. Germline loops: CDR1 LNHDA, CDR2 SQIVND (reference sequence). CDR3 size: 13 residues. In DNA form, the CDR3 reads TGTGCCAGTAGTATATCTGGGAACACTGAAGCTTTCTTT. This encodes CASSISGNTEAFF.

The V and J genes are TRBV7-3 and TRBJ1-1; no clear D. Trimming took off 4 bases at V and 4 bases at J, with 13 bases between the two ends. Germline loops: CDR1 SGHTA, CDR2 FQGTGA. This CDR3 comprises 14 residues. The CDR3 protein is CASSSNAGSTEAFF. The CDR3 DNA follows: TGTGCCAGCAGCTCGAATGCGGGGAGCACTGAAGCTTTCTTT.

This chain links TRBV28 with TRBJ2-5, with D perhaps matching TRBD2 (7 bases). This CDR3 spans 14 amino acids. Germline V gene lookup returns CDR1 MDHEN and CDR2 SYDVKM. With 5 bases removed from V and 3 bases from J, the gap between germline ends came to 13 bases. The CDR3 protein is CASSGGGAEETQYF. The CDR3 DNA sequence: TGTGCCAGCAGTGGTGGGGGGGCGGAAGAGACCCAGTACTTC. Supplemented by reference TRBV28 and TRBJ2-5, the full variable domain reads DVKVTQSSRYLVKRTGEKVFLECVQDMDHENMFWYRQDPGLGLRLIYFSYDVKMKEKGDIPEGYSVSREKKERFSLILESASTNQTSMYLCASSGGGAEETQYFGPGTRLLVL.

A few counts support this clone. V usage is TRBV28 and J usage is TRBJ1-4; D remains ambiguous. CDR1 is MDHEN, CDR2 SYDVKM, per germline. The CDR3 length is 14 residues. V lost 2 bases, J lost 4 bases, and 8 bases lay in between. The CDR3 protein is CASSLRQINEKLFF. The CDR3 coding sequence is TGTGCCAGCAGTTTAAGGCAGATTAATGAAAAACTGTTTTTT.

This clone has just one count. Here the CDR3 reads CASSKSGGASHNEQFF. The DNA for the CDR3 is TGTGCCAGCAGCAAGAGCGGGGGGGCCTCTCACAATGAGCAGTTCTTC. J is TRBJ2-1 and V is TRBV28; the match to TRBD2 covers 10 bases. After removal of 6 bases from V and 5 bases from J, the junction contained 10 bases not matched to a gene. The CDR3 extends over 16 amino acids. CDR1 is MDHEN and CDR2 is SYDVKM in the germline V gene.

A note on this clone: The junction departs from germline at one end; a sequencing error may be responsible. V is TRBV7-7 and J is TRBJ2-2; no clear D gene. The CDR3 is 15 residues long. Germline CDR1 and CDR2: SSHAT and FNYEAQ (reference sequence). Written as DNA, the CDR3 is TGTGCTAGCAGCTTAGGTTTGGGAAACACCGGGGAGCTGTTTTTT. Encoded protein: CASSLGLGNTGELFF.

V is TRBV5-1 and J is TRBJ2-3; tentatively, D is TRBD2 (6 bases). Trimming stripped 4 bases from V and 5 bases from J, with 20 bases between. The germline gives CDR1 SGHRS, CDR2 YFSETQ. The CDR3 totals 16 residues. The DNA of the CDR3 is TGCGCCAGCAGCATGGGGGAGCGGGTAGGGGTAGATACGCAGTATTTT. Its translation: CASSMGERVGVDTQYF.

This clone has just a few counts. The chain carries TRBV27 and TRBJ1-6; TRBD1 matches 9 bases. The germline CDR1 and CDR2 sequences are MNHEY and SMNVEV (reference sequence). Trimming removed 3 bases from V and 7 bases from J; junction bases left unmatched: 10. CDR3 size: 17 residues. CDR3 in amino acids: CASSFKRTGARNSPLHF. In DNA, the CDR3 is TGTGCCAGCAGTTTTAAAAGGACAGGGGCGAGAAATTCACCCCTCCACTTT.

The chain links TRBV7-6 to TRBJ1-3, with 8 bases matching TRBD1. V lost 5 bases and J lost 6; bases outside the gene matches: 6. This CDR3 has 14 residues. Looked up from germline, CDR1 is SGHVS and CDR2 is FNYEAQ. The CDR3 region has the DNA TGTGCCAGCAGCCCTGGACAGGGCGTAAACACCATATATTTT. The encoded protein is CASSPGQGVNTIYF.

The chain couples TRBV6-5 to TRBJ1-5; TRBD1 agrees at 8 bases. J lost 9 bases, V lost 7 bases, and 8 bases had no gene match. CDR3 length: 13 residues. In germline, CDR1 is MNHEY, CDR2 SVGAGI. Here the CDR3 reads CASIQDRVGPQHF. CDR3 in DNA: TGTGCCAGCATTCAGGACAGGGTTGGGCCCCAGCATTTT.

The V and J genes are TRBV28 and TRBJ2-6; D is unresolved. There are 18 residues in the CDR3. In germline, CDR1 is MDHEN, CDR2 SYDVKM. The germline V and J ends were trimmed by 3 bases and 4 bases, with 19 bases remaining between them. The CDR3 loop reads CASSFWPNPMRGANVLTF. The CDR3, as DNA: TGTGCCAGCAGTTTTTGGCCCAACCCAATGAGGGGGGCCAACGTCCTGACTTTC.

The chain has TRBV5-1 and TRBJ1-1; no clear D gene. The CDR3 is 14 amino acids. The germline V gene has CDR1 SGHRS and CDR2 YFSETQ. Trimming shortened V by 4 bases and J by 1 base, and 11 bases separated the two germline ends. Here the CDR3 DNA reads TGCGCCAGCAGCCTGCCCCTGGGGAACACTGAAGCTTTCTTT. It encodes CASSLPLGNTEAFF. The whole variable domain, filled in from reference TRBV5-1 and TRBJ1-1, reads KAGVTQTPRYLIKTRGQQVTLSCSPISGHRSVSWYQQTPGQGLQFLFEYFSETQRNKGNFPGRFSGRQFSNSRSEMNVSTLELGDSALYLCASSLPLGNTEAFFGQGTRLTVV.

The chain couples TRBV4-2 to TRBJ2-7; 7 bases line up with TRBD2. The germline V gene encodes CDR1 LGHNA and CDR2 YNFKEQ. V gave up 1 base and J gave up 1 base; unmatched junction bases: 10. The CDR3 consists of 17 residues. The CDR3 DNA is TGTGCCAGCAGCCAAGGGGAACCAGCGGGGATTTCCTACGAGCAGTACTTC. It yields the protein CASSQGEPAGISYEQYF.

The rearrangement links TRBV19 to TRBJ2-4; the D gene is possibly TRBD1 (6 bases). The ends were cut back, 6 bases at V and 0 bases at J, with 12 bases in the middle. Germline values: CDR1 LNHDA, CDR2 SQIVND (reference sequence). This CDR3 spans 15 amino acids. The CDR3 region has the DNA TGTGCCAGTAGCGGACAGTATTTAGCCAAAAACATTCAGTACTTC. Amino acid sequence: CASSGQYLAKNIQYF.